This is a list of T cell receptor beta chains from one sample in a study of response to subunit inactivated influenza vaccine. Using its own MiXCR run on the RT-PCR reads, TCRdb lists one record per CDR3 protein. The data show just over 300,000 distinct CDR3 sequences, 21% seen once. This material consisted of PBMCs from blood, taken about 19 months after vaccination. All receptors derive from a man aged 45 to 75 who received an inactivated influenza vaccine. CDR3s leave out the opening cysteine and the closing phenylalanine or tryptophan. A D gene is named only where the DNA matches it firmly.

j_gene	d_gene	v_gene	CDR3aa
TRBJ1-4	.	TRBV5-5	ASSATGSRAEKLF
TRBJ2-5	.	TRBV12-3/TRBV12-4	ASSPRDGSIVQY
TRBJ1-6	.	TRBV19	AIPTLDSPLH
TRBJ1-5	.	TRBV20-1	SAAQGYSNQPQH
TRBJ2-2	.	TRBV12-3/TRBV12-4	ASSPIPGLNTGELF
TRBJ2-4	.	TRBV6-5	ASSYSEGGLNIQY
TRBJ2-7	.	TRBV14	ASSQGHSSYEQY
TRBJ1-5	.	TRBV6-1	ASRPIGGQPQH
TRBJ2-1	TRBD2	TRBV4-2	ASSQGGLAGNEQF
TRBJ1-4	TRBD1	TRBV4-3	ASSQPDRGANEKLF
TRBJ1-4	.	TRBV20-1	SGGQGAEKLF
TRBJ2-3	TRBD1	TRBV9	ASSAPGTGVHDTQY
TRBJ2-7	.	TRBV12-3/TRBV12-4	ASSLAPGLTTYEQY
TRBJ2-1	TRBD2	TRBV20-1	SARDGGGSSYNEQF
TRBJ1-1	.	TRBV11-1	ASSYQRGVNTEAF
TRBJ2-1	.	TRBV7-2	ASSSWSGRGEQF
TRBJ1-5	TRBD1	TRBV20-1	SAGQVNQPQH
TRBJ1-2	.	TRBV10-3	AISESTANYGYT
TRBJ2-5	.	TRBV27	ASSMQGRKETQY
TRBJ1-1	TRBD1	TRBV3-1	ASSPRTGVAF
TRBJ2-2	.	TRBV20-1	SGGPTHTGELF
TRBJ1-2	.	TRBV27	ATKGGAEVGYT
TRBJ2-3	.	TRBV29-1	SVEDRDPLPDTQY
TRBJ2-1	TRBD2	TRBV2	ASSGLAGDGEQF
TRBJ2-1	.	TRBV12-3/TRBV12-4	ASSRSSSVTEQF
TRBJ2-5	.	TRBV27	ASSLSSFETQY
TRBJ2-1	TRBD1	TRBV2	ASRDRVNEQF
TRBJ2-2	.	TRBV6-2/TRBV6-3	ASSYSIHTVTGELF
TRBJ2-3	TRBD2	TRBV28	ASSFLPGGWVPDTQY
TRBJ2-5	TRBD2	TRBV5-5	ASSYDLAGGLIQETQY
TRBJ2-2	TRBD1	TRBV6-5	ASSLTGTGNGELF
TRBJ2-1	.	TRBV27	ASKIGTVSYNEQF
TRBJ2-3	.	TRBV27	ASSPWGADTQY
TRBJ1-1	.	TRBV3-1	ASSRKTGSAF
TRBJ2-1	TRBD2	TRBV20-1	SARDRLAGGASPPNEQF
TRBJ2-5	.	TRBV20-1	SARLQETQY
TRBJ1-1	.	TRBV2	ASGRGTGTQSGTEAF
TRBJ1-5	TRBD1	TRBV28	ASRLGQLQAQH
TRBJ2-7	TRBD2	TRBV27	ASSPLGGSYEQY
TRBJ2-1	TRBD2	TRBV20-1	SVIRGTSGNNEQF
TRBJ1-4	.	TRBV10-3	AIRGDGEKLF
TRBJ1-5	.	TRBV5-1	ASSLDGTSSNQPQH
TRBJ2-1	TRBD1	TRBV9	ASSQRDRGFNEQF
TRBJ2-7	TRBD1	TRBV20-1	SANAGGYEQY
TRBJ2-3	.	TRBV20-1	SAGRGIDTQY